These T cell receptor beta chains were read from a single sample in a study of Ad26.COV2.S vaccination and SARS-CoV-2 variants. Data came from immunoSEQ multiplex PCR; TCRdb stores just in-frame clones and leaves some out. The data show about 450,000 clones, roughly 87% seen once. Specimen: peripheral blood, collected in a trial of Ad26.COV2.S vaccine versus placebo. These receptors all come from a person aged 18-60 years who received the Ad26.COV2.S COVID-19 vaccine or a placebo. The CDR3 runs from the conserved cysteine through the conserved F or W. A D gene is named only where the DNA matches it firmly. Size is stated for part of the rows, as once, few or many counts, or as a class when the clone is expanded.

TRBV16	14	.	.	TRBJ1-1	TGTGCCAGCAGCCCCAGGGATCTTTACACTGAAGCTTTCTTT	CASSPRDLYTEAFF
TRBV2	12	.	.	TRBJ2-1	TGTGCCAGCAGTGGTCAAGACAATGAGCAGTTCTTC	CASSGQDNEQFF
TRBV28	14	TRBD1	.	TRBJ1-2	TGTGCCAGTCATAACAGGGGGCGAGGCTATGGCTACACCTTC	CASHNRGRGYGYTF
TRBV7-2	14	.	.	TRBJ2-3	TGTGCCAGCACACCGGCGCCCCAATGGGATACGCAGTATTTT	CASTPAPQWDTQYF
TRBV27	16	TRBD2	.	TRBJ2-1	TGTGCCAGCAGTCGTTCCGGGACTAGCCGGGGTATTGAGCAGTTCTTC	CASSRSGTSRGIEQFF
TRBV5-1	16	.	.	TRBJ1-6	TGCGCCAGCAGCACTACAGGCAGCTCCTATAATTCACCCCTCCACTTT	CASSTTGSSYNSPLHF
TRBV3-1/TRBV3-2	14	TRBD2	.	TRBJ2-3	TGTGCCAGCAGCCGCGGACTAGCGGCAGATACGCAGTATTTT	CASSRGLAADTQYF
TRBV4-3	17	TRBD1	.	TRBJ2-2	TGCGCCAGCAGCCAAGGACCCGGGACAGATTCTACCGGGGAGCTGTTTTTT	CASSQGPGTDSTGELFF
TRBV18	12	.	once	TRBJ1-1	TGTGCCAGCTCACCGGAGAGCCCCGTAGCTTTCTTT	CASSPESPVAFF
TRBV5-1	15	.	few	TRBJ1-1	TGCGCCAGCAGCTTGGATGAGGGCCGAGAGACTGAAGCTTTCTTT	CASSLDEGRETEAFF
TRBV28	14	TRBD1	.	TRBJ1-2	TGTGCCAGCAGTTTAACAGGGGGTGGCTATGGCTACACCTTC	CASSLTGGGYGYTF
TRBV7-2	18	TRBD2	.	TRBJ2-1	TGTGCCAGCAGCTTAGTCGGCGGGAGCGCGATTATGGCCAATGAGCAGTTCTTC	CASSLVGGSAIMANEQFF
TRBV5-1	13	TRBD2	.	TRBJ2-3	TGCGCCAGCAGCTCGGGGGGTACAGATACGCAGTATTTT	CASSSGGTDTQYF
TRBV7-9	16	.	.	TRBJ1-1	TGTGCCAGCAGCTTAGGTTCGGAGGGCACGAACACTGAAGCTTTCTTT	CASSLGSEGTNTEAFF
TRBV4-1	16	.	.	TRBJ1-5	TGCGCCAGCAGCCAGAAGGCACAGGGCTTGGTACAGCCCCAGCATTTT	CASSQKAQGLVQPQHF
TRBV28	15	.	.	TRBJ1-5	TGTGCCAGCAGCCGTACTCGATTCGGCAATCAGCCCCAGCATTTT	CASSRTRFGNQPQHF
TRBV7-3	13	.	.	TRBJ1-1	TGTGCCAGCAGCTCGCAGGGGAATGTGGAAGCTTTCTTT	CASSSQGNVEAFF